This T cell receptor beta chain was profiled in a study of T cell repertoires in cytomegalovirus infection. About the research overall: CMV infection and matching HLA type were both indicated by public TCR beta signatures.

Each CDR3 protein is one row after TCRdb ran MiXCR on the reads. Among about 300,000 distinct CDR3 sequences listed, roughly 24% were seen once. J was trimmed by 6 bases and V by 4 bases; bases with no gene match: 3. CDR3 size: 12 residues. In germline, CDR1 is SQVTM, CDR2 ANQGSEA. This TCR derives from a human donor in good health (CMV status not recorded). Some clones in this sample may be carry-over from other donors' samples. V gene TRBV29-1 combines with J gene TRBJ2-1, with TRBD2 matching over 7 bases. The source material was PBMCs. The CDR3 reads CSVGGTTNEQFF. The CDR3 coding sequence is TGCAGCGTTGGGGGGACTACCAATGAGCAGTTCTTC.